This passage covers 18 T cell receptor beta chains from one sample sequenced in a study of blood T cell repertoires in COVID-19. The assay was immunoSEQ multiplex PCR, and TCRdb's table has in-frame clones only and misses some. This sample has some 490,000 clones; 80% to 90% occur once, and the top ten carry 3.2%. Material for sequencing was peripheral blood. These receptors all stem from a human donor in a cohort sampled during active COVID-19.

The CDR3 region is CASSLTSGRSLQFF. CDR3 DNA: TGCGCCAGCAGCTTGACTAGCGGGAGATCGTTGCAGTTCTTC. V usage is TRBV5-1 and J usage is TRBJ2-1; 11 nucleotides line up with TRBD2. The length of the CDR3 is 14 residues. Germline values: CDR1 SGHRS, CDR2 YFSETQ. The J segment lost 12 bases and the V segment lost 1 base, leaving 6 bases of the junction unmatched.

The genes are TRBV28 and TRBJ1-4; 7 bases match TRBD1. Germline V gene sequence: CDR1 MDHEN, CDR2 SYDVKM. V lost 8 bases to trimming and J lost 8 bases; unmatched junction nucleotides: 14. This CDR3 is 15 amino acids long. Here the CDR3 reads CASHPVGQTREKLFF. CDR3 sequence (DNA): TGTGCCAGCCATCCGGTGGGACAGACCCGGGAAAAACTGTTTTTT.

This chain uses TRBV7-6 with TRBJ2-7, with a tentative D call TRBD2 (5 bases). V lost 5 bases and J lost 4, with 9 bases in between. The length of the CDR3 is 12 residues. CDR1 SGHVS and CDR2 FNYEAQ come from the germline V gene. The chain's CDR3 is CASSATGYEQYF. In nucleotides, the CDR3 is TGTGCCAGCAGCGCTACGGGGTACGAGCAGTACTTC.

The chain has TRBV27 and TRBJ2-3; 7 bases match TRBD2. The CDR3 covers 13 residues. V shed 6 bases, J shed 2 bases, and the junction held 2 bases outside the gene matches. Germline assignment: CDR1 MNHEY and CDR2 SMNVEV (reference sequence). The CDR3 DNA reads TGTGCCAGCAGACGGGGGGTCACAGATACGCAGTATTTT. As protein: CASRRGVTDTQYF.

The gene calls are TRBV29-1 and TRBJ1-2, with 7 positions matching TRBD1. There are 13 residues in the CDR3. Losses at the gene ends were 4 bases for V and 5 bases for J; bases not matched to a gene: 7. Germline CDR1 and CDR2: SQVTM and ANQGSEA. The CDR3 is CSVASTGPYGYTF. The CDR3 DNA reads TGCAGCGTTGCATCGACAGGGCCATATGGCTACACCTTC.

The chain joins TRBV7-9 to TRBJ2-7; TRBD2 might be the D (5 bases). V was clipped by 4 bases and J by 5 bases, with 15 bases between them. The V gene's germline CDR1 is SEHNR and CDR2 FQNEAQ (reference sequence). The CDR3 is made up of 14 amino acids. CDR3 protein: CASSSILGFDEQYF. The CDR3 DNA follows: TGTGCCAGCAGCTCTATACTAGGGTTTGACGAGCAGTACTTC. The entire variable domain, with the rest obtained from reference TRBV7-9 and TRBJ2-7, is as follows: DTGVSQNPRHKITKRGQNVTFRCDPISEHNRLYWYRQTLGQGPEFLTYFQNEAQLEKSRLLSDRFSAERPKGSFSTLEIQRTEQGDSAMYLCASSSILGFDEQYFGPGTRLTVT.

This clone was observed a single time. The V gene is TRBV7-6, the J gene TRBJ2-7; 9 bases are shared with TRBD1. CDR3 length: 14 residues. Trimming at V came to 2 bases and at J to 7 bases, leaving 6 bases not matched to a gene. Per the germline V gene, CDR1 is SGHVS and CDR2 is FNYEAQ. CDR3 region: CASSLRQGGGEQYF. CDR3 DNA sequence: TGTGCCAGCAGCTTAAGACAGGGGGGAGGTGAGCAGTACTTC.

The chain recombines TRBV23-1 with TRBJ2-7; weak D call: TRBD1 (6 bases). TRBV23-1 carries the ORF label, with uncertain function. With 0 bases removed from V and 3 bases from J, the gap between germline ends came to 18 bases. The CDR3 runs 17 residues. As DNA, the CDR3 is TGCGCCAGCAGTCAATCTGCTCCGGGACACTCTATCTACGAGCAGTACTTC. Residues: CASSQSAPGHSIYEQYF.

In its sample, this clone was seen once. This chain joins TRBV3-1 (or the pseudogene TRBV3-2) and TRBJ1-1; 7 nucleotides agree with TRBD1. Germline V gives CDR1 LGHDT, CDR2 YNNKEL (reference sequence). V was pared by 4 bases and J by 1 base, with 6 bases of the junction left unmatched. The CDR3 totals 15 residues. The CDR3 loop is CASSPSGQPNTEAFF. CDR3 bases: TGTGCCAGCAGCCCTTCGGGACAGCCGAACACTGAAGCTTTCTTT.

With respect to this clone: Within the sample, other DNA sequences also encode this same CDR3. The chain is built from TRBV5-1 and TRBJ1-1; a weak D match, TRBD1 (6 bases). The ends were cut back, 4 bases at V and 0 bases at J, with 10 bases in the middle. Germline-derived CDR1 and CDR2 are SGHRS and YFSETQ. The CDR3 loop spans 14 amino acids. Here the CDR3 reads CASSLDSMNTEAFF. CDR3 nucleotides: TGCGCCAGCAGCCTGGACAGCATGAACACTGAAGCTTTCTTT. The full variable domain, its missing parts supplied by reference TRBV5-1 and TRBJ1-1, is KAGVTQTPRYLIKTRGQQVTLSCSPISGHRSVSWYQQTPGQGLQFLFEYFSETQRNKGNFPGRFSGRQFSNSRSEMNVSTLELGDSALYLCASSLDSMNTEAFFGQGTRLTVV.

The CDR3 DNA reads as TGCGCCAGCAGCACGTCGGGGACAGGGGGCGTCTACGAGCAGTACTTC. It is translated as CASSTSGTGGVYEQYF. The chain employs TRBV5-1 and TRBJ2-7; 12 bases are shared with TRBD1. With V trimmed by 4 bases and J by 3 bases, 8 bases remained unmatched. The germline CDR1 and CDR2 sequences are SGHRS and YFSETQ. CDR3 length: 16 amino acids.

The V call is TRBV19, the J call TRBJ2-1; tentatively, D is TRBD1 (5 bases). The CDR3 length is 13 residues. The germline V gene has CDR1 LNHDA and CDR2 SQIVND (reference sequence). Between the trimmed V and J ends, which lost 7 bases and 9 bases, there was a span of 16 bases. The CDR3 DNA follows: TGTGCCAGTACGGTGGGCTCCAGGGTTGAGCAGTTCTTC. This encodes CASTVGSRVEQFF.

A few counts support this clone. This sequence joins TRBV5-1 and TRBJ1-3, with 7 bases lining up with TRBD1. Germline V gene sequence: CDR1 SGHRS, CDR2 YFSETQ. The CDR3 is 16 amino acids. With V trimmed by 0 bases and J by 4 bases, 7 bases remained unmatched. The chain's CDR3 is CASSLVGTAYGNTIYF. CDR3 nucleotide sequence: TGCGCCAGCAGCTTGGTCGGGACAGCTTACGGAAACACCATATATTTT.

The chain links TRBV5-1 to TRBJ2-6; D is unresolved. Deletions cut 5 bases from V and 0 bases from J, with 9 bases between. Germline V gives CDR1 SGHRS, CDR2 YFSETQ. This CDR3 region has 15 residues. The CDR3 coding sequence is TGCGCCAGCAGTCAGGCCATCTCTGGGGCCAACGTCCTGACTTTC. Protein sequence: CASSQAISGANVLTF.

This clone occurred once. The rearrangement joins TRBV24-1 to TRBJ2-2; D ambiguous. The length of the CDR3 is 14 residues. Looked up from germline, CDR1 is KGHDR and CDR2 is SFDVKD. Trimming shortened V by 7 bases and J by 2 bases, and 10 bases separated the two germline ends. The CDR3 protein is CATRSSGNTGELFF. CDR3 coding DNA: TGTGCCACCAGATCTAGTGGAAACACCGGGGAGCTGTTTTTT.

V usage is TRBV2 and J usage is TRBJ2-5; 9 nucleotides line up with TRBD1. CDR1 and CDR2 (germline): SNHLY, FYNNEI. The length of the CDR3 is 15 residues. V shed 4 bases and J 5 bases; nucleotides not matched to a gene: 8. The CDR3 loop is CASSGRTGESETQYF. In DNA form, the CDR3 reads TGTGCCAGCAGTGGCCGGACAGGGGAAAGCGAGACCCAGTACTTC. Full variable domain (missing parts from reference TRBV2 and TRBJ2-5): EPEVTQTPSHQVTQMGQEVILRCVPISNHLYFYWYRQILGQKVEFLVSFYNNEISEKSEIFDDQFSVERPDGSNFTLKIRSTKLEDSAMYFCASSGRTGESETQYFGPGTRLLVL.

This clone was seen just once. V is TRBV7-9 and J is TRBJ1-6; D might be TRBD1 (6 bases). This CDR3 has 15 residues. The germline CDR1 and CDR2 sequences are SEHNR and FQNEAQ (reference sequence). V was pared by 5 bases and J by 7 bases, with 15 bases between. The CDR3 DNA reads TGTGCCAGCAGCCCCATGACAGGCGGAAATTCACCCCTCCACTTT. The encoded protein is CASSPMTGGNSPLHF.

The chain uses TRBV2 and TRBJ2-3; possibly TRBD1 for D (5 bases). Germline values: CDR1 SNHLY, CDR2 FYNNEI. Trimming took 3 bases from V and 2 from J, leaving 12 bases between them. The CDR3 is 15 residues long. CDR3 amino acids: CASSETEFLTDTQYF. CDR3 bases: TGTGCCAGCAGTGAGACAGAATTCCTCACAGATACGCAGTATTTT. The complete variable domain, with remaining parts taken from reference TRBV2 and TRBJ2-3, reads EPEVTQTPSHQVTQMGQEVILRCVPISNHLYFYWYRQILGQKVEFLVSFYNNEISEKSEIFDDQFSVERPDGSNFTLKIRSTKLEDSAMYFCASSETEFLTDTQYFGPGTRLTVL.